This T cell receptor (beta chain) was sequenced in a study of blood T cell repertoires in COVID-19. On the study more broadly: The cDNA or gDNA used as material had been derived from T cells, B-cell-depleted T cells, or PBMCs.

Generated by immunoSEQ multiplex PCR, the TCRdb table keeps only in-frame clones and is missing some. The sample has some 300,000 clones, around 90% seen once. The CDR3 contains 14 residues. Trimming pared 6 bases from V and 4 bases from J, leaving 12 bases between. The germline CDR1 and CDR2 sequences are MGHDK and SYGVNS. Participants reported their clinical history, and cohort assignment relied on those reports. Sequenced sample: PBMCs or T cells enriched from blood (not recorded which). The V and J genes are TRBV25-1 and TRBJ1-4, with unresolved D. The receptor was derived from a woman in her thirties or forties who had recovered from COVID-19. The CDR3 DNA reads as TGTGCCAGCAGAGGCGACACCTTTAATGAAAAACTGTTTTTT. The encoded protein is CASRGDTFNEKLFF.